The entry that follows covers one T cell receptor beta chain sequence. These data belong to a study of blood T cell repertoires in COVID-19. Study-wide background: Material from acute and convalescent COVID-19 was sourced from the United States, Italy and Spain. The analysed material was cDNA or gDNA that came from T cells, B-cell-depleted T cells, or PBMCs.

Germline V gives CDR1 SGDLS, CDR2 YYNGEE. This CDR3 comprises 14 residues. V was pared by 0 bases and J by 10 bases, with 6 bases of the junction left unmatched. In the original processing: The authors estimated nucleated cell counts from reference gene primer amplification. Sequencing was performed with immunoSEQ multiplex PCR; in TCRdb, only in-frame clones are kept and a portion is missing. That table gives V, J and clone size, and the DNA gave D and trimming. The sample holds roughly 80,000 clones; less than 85% are singletons and the top ten take 16%. The clonotype originates from a man between 65 and 80 years old with active or convalescent COVID-19. The gene calls are TRBV9 and TRBJ2-1; 8 nucleotides match TRBD2. The sequencing input was peripheral blood. DNA of the CDR3: TGTGCCAGCAGCGTAGGCCTAGCGGGCCGGGAGCAGTTCTTC. Amino acid sequence: CASSVGLAGREQFF.